This TCR beta chain was recovered during a study of T cell repertoires in cytomegalovirus infection. Study information: Through public TCR beta signatures, both CMV infection and matching HLA type were indicated.

Details on this clonotype: Its cognate antigen is unknown.

TCRdb reprocessed the reads via MiXCR and lists one record per CDR3 protein. The sample has around 140,000 distinct CDR3 sequences, roughly 6% seen once. Study-wide findings and caveats: Cumulated frequencies of public TCR beta families served to identify carriers of CMV plus the relevant HLA. HLA-C-restricted CMV-specific TCR beta clonotypes were dominant in the ex vivo response.

The CDR3 sequence is 18 residues long. Germline CDR1 is MNHEY and CDR2 is SVGEGT. V gave up 7 bases and J gave up 2 bases, with 24 bases separating them. Sample: PBMCs. V and J are TRBV6-2 or TRBV6-3 and TRBJ1-5; D might be TRBD1 (5 bases). The sequence derives from a human donor in good health (CMV status not recorded). Some clones in this sample may be carry-over from other donors' samples. The CDR3, as DNA: TGTGCCAGCACCCAACTACGACAGTCCCTGGGCCGCAATCAGCCCCAGCATTTT. Encoded protein: CASTQLRQSLGRNQPQHF.